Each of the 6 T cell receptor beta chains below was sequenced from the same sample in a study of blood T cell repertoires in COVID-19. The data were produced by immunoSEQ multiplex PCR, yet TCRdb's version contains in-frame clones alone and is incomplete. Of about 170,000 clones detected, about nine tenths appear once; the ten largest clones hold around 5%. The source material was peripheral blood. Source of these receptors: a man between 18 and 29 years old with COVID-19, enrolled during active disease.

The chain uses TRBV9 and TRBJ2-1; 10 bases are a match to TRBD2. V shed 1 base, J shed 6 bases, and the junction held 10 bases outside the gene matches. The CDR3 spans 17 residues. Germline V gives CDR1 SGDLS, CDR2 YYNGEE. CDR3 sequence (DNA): TGTGCCAGCAGCGTACGTGGTCGGGCTAGCGGGAGCAATGAGCAGTTCTTC. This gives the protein CASSVRGRASGSNEQFF.

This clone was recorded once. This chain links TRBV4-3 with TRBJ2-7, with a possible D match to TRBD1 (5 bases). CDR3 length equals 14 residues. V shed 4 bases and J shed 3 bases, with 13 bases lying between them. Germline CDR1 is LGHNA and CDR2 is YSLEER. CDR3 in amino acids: CASSPSTGVYEQYF. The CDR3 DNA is TGCGCCAGCAGCCCCTCTACAGGAGTCTACGAGCAGTACTTC.

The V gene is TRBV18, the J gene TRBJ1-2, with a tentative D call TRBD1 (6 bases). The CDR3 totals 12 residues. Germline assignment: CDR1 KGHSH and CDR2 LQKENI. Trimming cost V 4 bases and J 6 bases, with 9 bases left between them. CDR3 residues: CASSHRDNGYTF. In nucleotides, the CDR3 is TGTGCCAGCTCACACAGGGATAATGGCTACACCTTC.

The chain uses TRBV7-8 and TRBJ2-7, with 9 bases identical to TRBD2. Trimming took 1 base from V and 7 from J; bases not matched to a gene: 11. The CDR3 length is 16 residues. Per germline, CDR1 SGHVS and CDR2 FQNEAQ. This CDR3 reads CASSLERGRARKEQYF. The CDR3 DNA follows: TGTGCCAGCAGCTTAGAGCGCGGGAGGGCCCGTAAGGAGCAGTACTTC.

The CDR3 loop reads CATTREGRGAFF. Here the CDR3 DNA reads TGTGCCACCACCAGGGAGGGGCGAGGAGCTTTCTTT. The chain combines TRBV19 with TRBJ1-1; the D gene is possibly TRBD1 (5 bases). V lost 10 bases, J lost 10 bases, and 19 bases lay in between. Per germline, CDR1 LNHDA and CDR2 SQIVND (reference sequence). The CDR3 runs to 12 residues.

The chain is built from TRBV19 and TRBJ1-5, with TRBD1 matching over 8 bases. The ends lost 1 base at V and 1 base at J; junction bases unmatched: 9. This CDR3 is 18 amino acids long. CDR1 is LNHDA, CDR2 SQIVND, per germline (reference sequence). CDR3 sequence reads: CASSIGVRRQGSNQPQHF. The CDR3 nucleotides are TGTGCCAGTAGTATAGGAGTAAGGAGACAGGGGAGCAATCAGCCCCAGCATTTT.